This TCR beta chain is drawn from a study of early T cells in non-severe SARS-CoV-2 infection. MiXCR, applied by TCRdb to the 5' RACE reads, yields one record per CDR3 protein. The repertoire consists of 45,000 or so distinct CDR3 sequences, with 20% to 25% occurring once and the leading ten covering around 4.6%. The V gene lost 7 bases and the J gene lost 6 bases, with 12 bases spanning the gap. CDR3 length: 13 amino acids. Germline V CDR1 and CDR2: MNHNS, SASEGT. Source: whole blood, taken at baseline. V usage is TRBV6-1 and J usage is TRBJ2-2; weak D call: TRBD2 (5 bases). The clonotype was recovered from an adult who was a healthcare worker with PCR-confirmed SARS-CoV-2 infection or an uninfected control (not recorded which). The CDR3 bases are TGTGCCAGCAAGAGCGGAGTAGCCGGGGAGCTGTTTTTT. Translating it yields CASKSGVAGELFF.